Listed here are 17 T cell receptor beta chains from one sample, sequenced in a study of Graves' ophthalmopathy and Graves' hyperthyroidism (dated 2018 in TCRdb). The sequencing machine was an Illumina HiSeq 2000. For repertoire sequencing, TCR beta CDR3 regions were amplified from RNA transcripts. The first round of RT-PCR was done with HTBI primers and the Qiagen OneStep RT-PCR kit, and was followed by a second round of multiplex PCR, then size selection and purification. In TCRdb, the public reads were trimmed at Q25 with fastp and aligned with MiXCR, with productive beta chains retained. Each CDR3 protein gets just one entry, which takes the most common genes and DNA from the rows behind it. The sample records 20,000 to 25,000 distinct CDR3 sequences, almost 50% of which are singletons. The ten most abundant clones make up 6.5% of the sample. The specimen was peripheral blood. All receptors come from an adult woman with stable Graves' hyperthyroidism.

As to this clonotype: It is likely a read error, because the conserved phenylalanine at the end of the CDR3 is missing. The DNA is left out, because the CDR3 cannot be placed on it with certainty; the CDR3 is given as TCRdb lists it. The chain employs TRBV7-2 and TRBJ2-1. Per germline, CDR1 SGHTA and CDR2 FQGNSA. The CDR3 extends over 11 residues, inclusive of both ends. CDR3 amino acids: CASSSLHARSE.

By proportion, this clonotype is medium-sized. CDR3 sequence: CSVTGTTSTDTQYF. The CDR3 bases are TGCAGCGTCACCGGGACAACTAGCACAGATACGCAGTATTTT. This chain uses TRBV29-1 with TRBJ2-3; TRBD1 is a possible D gene (6 bases). The CDR3 has 14 residues. Deletions cut 6 bases from V and 0 bases from J, with 13 bases between. Looked up from germline, CDR1 is SQVTM and CDR2 is ANQGSEA.

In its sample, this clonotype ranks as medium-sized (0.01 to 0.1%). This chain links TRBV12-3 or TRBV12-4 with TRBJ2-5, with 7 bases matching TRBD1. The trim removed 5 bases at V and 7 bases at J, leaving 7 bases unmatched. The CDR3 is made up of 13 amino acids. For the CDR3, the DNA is TGTGCCAGCAGTCTAAGGACAGGCGGGACCCAGTACTTC. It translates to CASSLRTGGTQYF.

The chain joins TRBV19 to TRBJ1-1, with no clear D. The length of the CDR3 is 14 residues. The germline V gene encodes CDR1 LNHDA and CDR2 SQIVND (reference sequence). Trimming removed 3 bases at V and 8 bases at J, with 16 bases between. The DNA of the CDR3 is TGTGCCAGTAGTATTGGGTCTTTGGGCACAGAAGCTTTCTTT. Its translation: CASSIGSLGTEAFF.

In nucleotides, the CDR3 is TGTGCCAGCAGTTACGTTACGGGAGGGGGGAATGAGCAGTTCTTC. Protein: CASSYVTGGGNEQFF. The rearrangement joins TRBV6-5 to TRBJ2-1, with 8 bases identical to TRBD2. Trimming removed 2 bases from V and 7 bases from J; junction bases left unmatched: 7. The CDR3 runs to 15 residues. Germline V gene sequence: CDR1 MNHEY, CDR2 SVGAGI.

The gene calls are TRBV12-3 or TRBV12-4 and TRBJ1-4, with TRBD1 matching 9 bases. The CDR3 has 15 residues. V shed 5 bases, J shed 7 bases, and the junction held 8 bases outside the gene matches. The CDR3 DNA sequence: TGTGCCAGCAGTACAACAGGGGGCGCATCTGAAAAACTGTTTTTT. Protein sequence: CASSTTGGASEKLFF.

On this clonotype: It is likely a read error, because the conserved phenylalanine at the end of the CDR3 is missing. CDR3 DNA sequence: TGTGCCGGCAGTTTATTCCCGGTGGGAAAAGAGACCCAGTACTAC. It specifies CAGSLFPVGKETQYY. This chain uses TRBV28 with TRBJ2-5; D remains ambiguous. Per the germline V gene, CDR1 is MDHEN and CDR2 is SYDVKM. This CDR3 has 15 residues.

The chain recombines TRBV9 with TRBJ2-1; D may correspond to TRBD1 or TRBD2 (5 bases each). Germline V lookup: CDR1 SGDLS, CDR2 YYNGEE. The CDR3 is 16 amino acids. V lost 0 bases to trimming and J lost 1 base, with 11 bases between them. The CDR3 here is CASSVGGTVSYNEQFF. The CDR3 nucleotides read TGTGCCAGCAGCGTAGGTGGGACGGTTTCCTACAATGAGCAGTTCTTC.

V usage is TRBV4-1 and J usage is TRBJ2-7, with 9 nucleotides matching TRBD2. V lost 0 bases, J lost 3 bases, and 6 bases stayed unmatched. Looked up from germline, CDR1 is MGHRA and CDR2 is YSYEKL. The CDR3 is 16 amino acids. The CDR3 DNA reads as TGCGCCAGCAGCCAAGATTTGTCTAGCGGGGTCTACGAGCAGTACTTC. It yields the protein CASSQDLSSGVYEQYF.

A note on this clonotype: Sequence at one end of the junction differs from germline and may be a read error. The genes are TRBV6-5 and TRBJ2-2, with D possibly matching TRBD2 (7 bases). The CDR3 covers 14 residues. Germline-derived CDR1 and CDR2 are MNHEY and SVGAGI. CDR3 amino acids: CASSYSRAAGGLCF. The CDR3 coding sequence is TGTGCCAGCAGTTACTCGAGAGCGGCCGGGGGGCTGTGTTTT.

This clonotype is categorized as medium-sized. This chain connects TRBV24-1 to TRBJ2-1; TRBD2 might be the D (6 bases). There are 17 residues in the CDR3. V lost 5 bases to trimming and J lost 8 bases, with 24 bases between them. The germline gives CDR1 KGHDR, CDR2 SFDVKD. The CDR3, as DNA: TGTGCCACCAGTGGGCCCTCCGGGACTCGGCTTCTTTATGAGCAGTTCTTC. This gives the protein CATSGPSGTRLLYEQFF.

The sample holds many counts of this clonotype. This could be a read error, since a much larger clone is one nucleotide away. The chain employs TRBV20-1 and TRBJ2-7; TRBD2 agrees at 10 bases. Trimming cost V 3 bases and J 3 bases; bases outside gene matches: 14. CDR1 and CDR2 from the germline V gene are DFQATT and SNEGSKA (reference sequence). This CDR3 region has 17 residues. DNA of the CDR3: TGCAGTGCTAGCCCGCGGGTGGGGAGCGGGGGGGTCTACGAGCAGTACTTC. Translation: CSASPRVGSGGVYEQYF.

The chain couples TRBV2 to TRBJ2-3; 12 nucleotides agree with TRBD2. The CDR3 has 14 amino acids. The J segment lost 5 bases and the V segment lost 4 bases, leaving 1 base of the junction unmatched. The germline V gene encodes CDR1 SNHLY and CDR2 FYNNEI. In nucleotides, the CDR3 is TGTGCCAGCAGTGTGACTAGCGGGAGAGATACGCAGTATTTT. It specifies CASSVTSGRDTQYF.

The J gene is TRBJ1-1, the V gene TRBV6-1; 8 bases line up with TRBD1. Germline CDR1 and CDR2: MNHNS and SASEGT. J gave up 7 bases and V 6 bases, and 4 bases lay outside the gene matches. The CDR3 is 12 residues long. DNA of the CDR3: TGTGCCAGCAGGGACAGGGAAGGTGAAGCTTTCTTT. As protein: CASRDREGEAFF.

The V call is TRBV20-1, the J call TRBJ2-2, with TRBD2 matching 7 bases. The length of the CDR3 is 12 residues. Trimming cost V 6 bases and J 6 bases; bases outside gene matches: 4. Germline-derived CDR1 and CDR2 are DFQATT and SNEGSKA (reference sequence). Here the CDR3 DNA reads TGCAGTGCATACGGACTAGCCGGGGAGCTGTTTTTT. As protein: CSAYGLAGELFF.

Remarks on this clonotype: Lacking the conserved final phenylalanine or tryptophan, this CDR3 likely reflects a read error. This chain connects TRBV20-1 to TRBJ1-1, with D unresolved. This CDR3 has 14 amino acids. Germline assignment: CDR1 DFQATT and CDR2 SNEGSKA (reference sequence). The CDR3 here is CSARVAALDTEAFL. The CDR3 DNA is TGCAGTGCTAGAGTGGCCGCGCTCGACACCGAAGCTTTCCTT.

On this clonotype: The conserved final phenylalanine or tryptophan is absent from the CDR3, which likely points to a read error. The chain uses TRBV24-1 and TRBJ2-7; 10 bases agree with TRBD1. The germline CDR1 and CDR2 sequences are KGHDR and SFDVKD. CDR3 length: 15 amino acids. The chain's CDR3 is CATSDPGTGEGEQYS. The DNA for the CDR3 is TGTGCTACCAGTGATCCCGGGACAGGGGAGGGCGAGCAGTACTCC.